These T cell receptor beta chains were read from a single sample in a study of PD-L1 blockade in urothelial cancer. Profiling relied on immunoSEQ multiplex PCR, and the TCRdb table lists in-frame clones only, not all of them. The top ten hold about 2.9% of the sample, which has roughly 130,000 clones, approximately 84% seen once. The sample was PBMCs, taken around atezolizumab (anti-PD-L1) treatment. Every receptor here comes from a man aged 45 to 65 with urothelial cancer. Each CDR3 is given with its conserved first and last residue. The order of the fields is J gene, D gene, clone size, V gene, CDR3 protein, CDR3 DNA. A D gene is named only where the DNA matches it firmly. Size values are once, few and many counts, or a class for expanded clones, and some rows have none.

j_gene: TRBJ2-3
d_gene: -
abundance: -
v_gene: TRBV28
CDR3aa: CASSLLSSTDTQYF
CDR3nt: TGTGCCAGCAGTTTACTCTCCAGCACAGATACGCAGTATTTT

j_gene: TRBJ1-2
d_gene: TRBD1
abundance: -
v_gene: TRBV7-6
CDR3aa: CASSMDRGGNYGYTF
CDR3nt: TGTGCCAGCAGCATGGACAGGGGGGGGAACTATGGCTACACCTTC

j_gene: TRBJ1-5
d_gene: -
abundance: -
v_gene: TRBV2
CDR3aa: CASREAPRYLSNQPQHF
CDR3nt: TGTGCCAGCAGAGAGGCACCCCGATATCTTAGCAATCAGCCCCAGCATTTT

j_gene: TRBJ2-1
d_gene: -
abundance: -
v_gene: TRBV27
CDR3aa: CASSLLGRLSSYNEQFF
CDR3nt: TGTGCCAGCAGTTTATTGGGCCGCCTGAGCTCCTACAATGAGCAGTTCTTC

j_gene: TRBJ2-7
d_gene: TRBD1
abundance: -
v_gene: TRBV6-1
CDR3aa: CASSVPGQDVPEQYF
CDR3nt: TGTGCCAGCAGTGTACCGGGACAGGACGTCCCCGAGCAGTACTTC

j_gene: TRBJ1-1
d_gene: -
abundance: -
v_gene: TRBV19
CDR3aa: CAAMGHKNTEAFF
CDR3nt: TGTGCCGCCATGGGACACAAGAACACTGAAGCTTTCTTT

j_gene: TRBJ1-6
d_gene: -
abundance: -
v_gene: TRBV9
CDR3aa: CASSSDGQRNSPLHF
CDR3nt: TGTGCCAGCAGCTCCGATGGGCAACGTAATTCACCCCTCCACTTT

j_gene: TRBJ2-1
d_gene: TRBD2
abundance: -
v_gene: TRBV18
CDR3aa: CASSPREQGLSGRNNEQFF
CDR3nt: TGTGCCAGCTCACCACGGGAACAGGGTCTCAGCGGGAGGAACAATGAGCAGTTCTTC

j_gene: TRBJ2-1
d_gene: -
abundance: once
v_gene: TRBV19
CDR3aa: CASSPQGNNEQFF
CDR3nt: TGTGCCAGTAGCCCTCAGGGAAACAATGAGCAGTTCTTC

j_gene: TRBJ2-7
d_gene: -
abundance: -
v_gene: TRBV28
CDR3aa: CASSFNFARTLSYEQYF
CDR3nt: TGTGCCAGCAGTTTTAATTTTGCTCGGACTCTCTCCTACGAGCAGTACTTC

j_gene: TRBJ1-2
d_gene: TRBD1
abundance: -
v_gene: TRBV27
CDR3aa: CASSLLTGGNGYTF
CDR3nt: TGTGCCAGCAGTCTCTTGACAGGGGGAAATGGCTACACCTTC

j_gene: TRBJ2-7
d_gene: -
abundance: -
v_gene: TRBV6-1
CDR3aa: CASVEGGAGIGEQYF
CDR3nt: TGTGCCAGCGTGGAGGGGGGGGCTGGAATAGGAGAGCAGTACTTC

j_gene: TRBJ2-1
d_gene: -
abundance: -
v_gene: TRBV25-1
CDR3aa: CASSTDSRGSYNEQFF
CDR3nt: TGTGCCAGCAGTACGGACAGCCGTGGGTCCTACAATGAGCAGTTCTTC

j_gene: TRBJ2-1
d_gene: TRBD2
abundance: -
v_gene: TRBV28
CDR3aa: CASRDSTSGGSYNEQFF
CDR3nt: TGTGCCAGCAGGGACTCCACTTCGGGCGGGAGTTACAATGAGCAGTTCTTC

j_gene: TRBJ2-7
d_gene: -
abundance: -
v_gene: TRBV6-1
CDR3aa: CASSPLDEQYF
CDR3nt: TGTGCCAGTTCTCCCCTCGACGAGCAGTACTTC

j_gene: TRBJ2-4
d_gene: TRBD2
abundance: -
v_gene: TRBV14
CDR3aa: CASSQGGTSGSIQYF
CDR3nt: TGTGCCAGCAGCCAAGGCGGGACTAGCGGAAGCATTCAGTACTTC

j_gene: TRBJ1-2
d_gene: -
abundance: -
v_gene: TRBV21-1
CDR3aa: CASTSKCSGTDYGYTF
CDR3nt: TGTGCCAGCACCAGCAAATGTTCCGGGACAGACTATGGCTACACCTTC

j_gene: TRBJ1-1
d_gene: -
abundance: few
v_gene: TRBV2
CDR3aa: CASQSQGIHTEAFF
CDR3nt: TGTGCCAGCCAGAGTCAGGGAATCCACACTGAAGCTTTCTTT

j_gene: TRBJ1-1
d_gene: TRBD1
abundance: -
v_gene: TRBV5-6
CDR3aa: CASSWGQGYGEAFF
CDR3nt: TGTGCCAGCAGCTGGGGACAGGGCTATGGTGAAGCTTTCTTT

j_gene: TRBJ2-1
d_gene: TRBD2
abundance: -
v_gene: TRBV7-8
CDR3aa: CASNLLGLASNEQFF
CDR3nt: TGTGCCAGCAACCTTCTCGGACTAGCATCGAATGAGCAGTTCTTC

j_gene: TRBJ1-2
d_gene: -
abundance: -
v_gene: TRBV18
CDR3aa: CASSDGGGGYTF
CDR3nt: TGTGCCAGCTCTGACGGCGGCGGTGGCTACACCTTC

j_gene: TRBJ1-2
d_gene: -
abundance: -
v_gene: TRBV6-5
CDR3aa: CASSYGSIGYGYTF
CDR3nt: TGTGCCAGCAGTTACGGCAGTATTGGCTATGGCTACACCTTC

j_gene: TRBJ2-3
d_gene: -
abundance: -
v_gene: TRBV7-8
CDR3aa: CASSLAVERGDTQYF
CDR3nt: TGTGCCAGCAGCTTAGCGGTGGAACGGGGAGATACGCAGTATTTT

j_gene: TRBJ2-7
d_gene: TRBD1
abundance: -
v_gene: TRBV5-4
CDR3aa: CASSYRDRGHEQYF
CDR3nt: TGTGCCAGCAGCTACCGGGACAGGGGGCACGAGCAGTACTTC

j_gene: TRBJ1-2
d_gene: -
abundance: -
v_gene: TRBV7-3
CDR3aa: CASSSVTLPMVGYTF
CDR3nt: TGTGCCAGCAGCTCAGTGACATTACCTATGGTAGGCTACACCTTC

j_gene: TRBJ2-1
d_gene: TRBD1
abundance: -
v_gene: TRBV28
CDR3aa: CASRPRGSSYNEQFF
CDR3nt: TGTGCCAGCAGACCCAGGGGGAGCTCCTACAATGAGCAGTTCTTC

j_gene: TRBJ1-5
d_gene: -
abundance: few
v_gene: TRBV2
CDR3aa: CASRTGNQPQHF
CDR3nt: TGTGCCAGCAGGACAGGCAATCAGCCCCAGCATTTT

j_gene: TRBJ2-1
d_gene: -
abundance: -
v_gene: TRBV7-8
CDR3aa: CASSPSRTTYNEQFF
CDR3nt: TGTGCCAGCAGTCCAAGCCGGACAACCTACAATGAGCAGTTCTTC

j_gene: TRBJ2-7
d_gene: -
abundance: -
v_gene: TRBV4-2
CDR3aa: CASSREWGTYEQYF
CDR3nt: TGTGCCAGCAGCCGGGAATGGGGCACCTACGAGCAGTACTTC